This T cell receptor (beta chain) was identified in a study of CD8+ T cells in alopecia areata. Trimming cost V 1 base and J 7 bases, with 2 bases left between them. The CDR3 is 11 amino acids. The germline CDR1 and CDR2 sequences are SGHRS and YFSETQ. A few counts support this clone. Sequencing templates came from extracted RNA that was reverse transcribed into cDNA. Generated by immunoSEQ multiplex PCR, the TCRdb table keeps only in-frame clones and is missing some. Of 150,000 to 200,000 clones in the sample, less than 80% were seen once. The origin of this receptor is a human donor with alopecia areata. The chain combines TRBV5-1 with TRBJ2-2; D unresolved. Material: CD8+ T cells sorted from blood, obtained at week 0. The CDR3 sequence is CASSLNGELFF. The CDR3 bases are TGCGCCAGCAGCTTGAACGGGGAGCTGTTTTTT.